The next 25 T cell receptor beta chains were all read from a single sample in a study of patients and donors after allogeneic stem cell transplantation (TCRdb year 2020). The library came from RT-PCR. TCRdb lists the instrument as NextSeq 550. TCRdb reprocessed the public reads (quality trimming at Q25 with fastp, clone calling with MiXCR) and kept in-frame beta chains. All rows with the same CDR3 protein become a single entry with the most common DNA and genes. This sample gives about 230,000 distinct CDR3 sequences in total; 13% to 15% of them show up just once. In total, the top ten clones hold roughly 11% of the sample. Sequenced: blood, either unsorted or a sorted T cell fraction (not recorded which). The receptors originated from a human donor who was either an allogeneic HSCT recipient or a stem cell or donor lymphocyte infusion donor (not recorded which). It is not recorded whose cells these are; they may come from a transplant donor.

The genes are TRBV20-1 and TRBJ2-1, with TRBD1 matching 12 bases. Germline V gives CDR1 DFQATT, CDR2 SNEGSKA (reference sequence). The CDR3 loop spans 14 amino acids. V shed 3 bases, J shed 9 bases, and the junction held 6 bases outside the gene matches. CDR3 DNA sequence: TGCAGTGCTAGCAGGGGACAGGGGGCGACTGAGCAGTTCTTC. It specifies CSASRGQGATEQFF.

Ten or more counts support this clonotype. The chain links TRBV20-1 to TRBJ2-4; no reliable D call. Germline CDR1 is DFQATT and CDR2 is SNEGSKA (reference sequence). This CDR3 is 14 amino acids long. V was cut by 1 base and J by 1 base, with 8 bases left in between. This CDR3 is CSARVALAKNIQYF. The CDR3 region has the DNA TGCAGTGCTAGAGTGGCCCTCGCCAAAAACATTCAGTACTTC.

The table lists this clonotype with many counts. The CDR3: CASSLRQGGVEQYF. For the CDR3, the DNA is TGTGCCAGCAGCTTACGGCAGGGAGGAGTCGAGCAGTACTTC. The rearrangement joins TRBV7-9 to TRBJ2-7; maybe TRBD2 (6 bases). The V and J ends lost 2 bases and 6 bases respectively, with 14 bases between them. The CDR3 sequence is 14 residues long. The germline gives CDR1 SEHNR, CDR2 FQNEAQ (reference sequence). The whole variable domain, remainder taken from reference TRBV7-9 and TRBJ2-7, is DTGVSQNPRHKITKRGQNVTFRCDPISEHNRLYWYRQTLGQGPEFLTYFQNEAQLEKSRLLSDRFSAERPKGSFSTLEIQRTEQGDSAMYLCASSLRQGGVEQYFGPGTRLTVT.

This clonotype was observed a handful of times. The J gene is TRBJ2-2, the V gene TRBV18; D may match TRBD1 or TRBD2 (5 bases each). The CDR3 runs to 13 residues. V was pared by 6 bases and J by 6 bases, with 11 bases between. In germline, CDR1 is KGHSH, CDR2 LQKENI. The CDR3 is CASSHGTAGELFF. Written as DNA, the CDR3 is TGTGCCAGCTCCCATGGGACGGCCGGGGAGCTGTTTTTT.

The chain carries TRBV4-1 and TRBJ1-2, with 7 bases that match TRBD1. Germline V gene data show CDR1 as MGHRA and CDR2 as YSYEKL. This CDR3 region has 15 residues. Trimming took 5 bases from V and 8 from J; bases not matched to a gene: 14. CDR3 in amino acids: CASSARERGRGGYTF. Here the CDR3 DNA reads TGCGCCAGCAGCGCTCGAGAGAGGGGGCGCGGGGGCTACACCTTC.

This clonotype was recorded at least ten times. V gene TRBV6-5 combines with J gene TRBJ2-7; D gene unclear. The germline V gene has CDR1 MNHEY and CDR2 SVGAGI. The V and J ends lost 4 bases and 3 bases respectively, with 10 bases between them. The CDR3 runs 13 residues. The CDR3 DNA sequence: TGTGCCAGCAGTTTCCCCCCAATCTACGAGCAGTACTTC. It is translated as CASSFPPIYEQYF.

The chain employs TRBV20-1 and TRBJ1-2, with unresolved D. The germline CDR1 and CDR2 sequences are DFQATT and SNEGSKA (reference sequence). The V end lost 4 bases, the J end lost 3 bases, and 18 bases lay between the germline ends. The CDR3 is 15 amino acids. The CDR3 DNA reads as TGCAGTGCTATGGAACTCTATCATCCAGACTATGGCTACACCTTC. Protein sequence: CSAMELYHPDYGYTF.

In its sample, this clonotype was seen many times. The CDR3 is CASRKQYTGELFF. CDR3 coding DNA: TGTGCCAGCAGGAAACAATACACCGGGGAGCTGTTTTTT. The chain carries TRBV12-3 or TRBV12-4 and TRBJ2-2, with no clear D. V was shortened by 6 bases and J by 3 bases, with 8 bases between the two germline ends. The CDR3 spans 13 residues.

This chain connects TRBV6-1 to TRBJ1-1, with D unresolved. Trimming removed 5 bases from V and 4 bases from J, with 11 bases in between. The CDR3 consists of 13 residues. The germline gives CDR1 MNHNS, CDR2 SASEGT. The CDR3 nucleotides are TGTGCCAGCAGTCGAGGACTTACCACTGAAGCTTTCTTT. This translates into CASSRGLTTEAFF.

This clonotype was observed at least ten times. The V call is TRBV7-2, the J call TRBJ2-7; 8 nucleotides align to TRBD2. Germline CDR1 SGHTA, CDR2 FQGNSA. Trimming cost V 3 bases and J 0 bases; bases outside gene matches: 4. The CDR3 is 15 residues long. The chain's CDR3 is CASSLRGGPSYEQYF. As DNA, the CDR3 is TGTGCCAGCAGCTTGCGCGGGGGGCCCTCCTACGAGCAGTACTTC.

The J gene is TRBJ2-2, the V gene TRBV7-6, with TRBD2 matching over 8 bases. V shed 5 bases and J 6 bases; nucleotides not matched to a gene: 8. The CDR3 length is 15 residues. Germline values: CDR1 SGHVS, CDR2 FNYEAQ. CDR3 loop: CASSPNSGEAGELFF. The CDR3 region has the DNA TGTGCCAGCAGCCCGAATAGCGGGGAGGCCGGGGAGCTGTTTTTT.

The chain uses TRBV7-9 and TRBJ1-1; D unclear. V lost 5 bases to trimming and J lost 4 bases, with 11 bases between them. There are 13 residues in the CDR3. The germline V gene encodes CDR1 SEHNR and CDR2 FQNEAQ (reference sequence). CDR3 sequence (DNA): TGTGCCAGCAGCCTTACACAGACCACTGAAGCTTTCTTT. Translation: CASSLTQTTEAFF.

A few counts support this clonotype. The CDR3 spells CASRVGRGTDTQYF. In DNA form, the CDR3 reads TGCGCCAGCAGGGTGGGCAGGGGCACAGATACGCAGTATTTT. V usage is TRBV5-1 and J usage is TRBJ2-3, with a possible D match to TRBD1 (5 bases). This CDR3 region has 14 residues. Trimming took off 5 bases at V and 1 base at J, with 11 bases between the two ends. Germline V lookup: CDR1 SGHRS, CDR2 YFSETQ.

The sample holds many counts of this clonotype. The V gene is TRBV29-1, the J gene TRBJ1-5, with TRBD1 as a possible D gene (6 bases). The germline V and J ends were trimmed by 3 bases and 4 bases, with 10 bases remaining between them. CDR3 length: 13 residues. Germline CDR1 and CDR2: SQVTM and ANQGSEA. The CDR3 spells CSVETGRNQPQHF. The CDR3 DNA reads as TGCAGCGTTGAGACAGGACGAAATCAGCCCCAGCATTTT.

This clonotype has more than one count but fewer than ten. The chain combines TRBV3-1 with TRBJ1-1, with D unresolved. This CDR3 region has 13 residues. CDR1 and CDR2 from the germline V gene are LGHDT and YNNKEL (reference sequence). V lost 1 base and J lost 5, with 8 bases in between. Here the CDR3 reads CASSQGHGTEAFF. DNA of the CDR3: TGTGCCAGCAGCCAAGGCCACGGGACTGAAGCTTTCTTT.

This clonotype was recorded a few times. The chain employs TRBV5-1 and TRBJ2-5, with TRBD1 matching 8 bases. The germline CDR1 and CDR2 sequences are SGHRS and YFSETQ. The CDR3 has 14 residues. The V gene end was trimmed by 4 bases and the J gene end by 5 bases; junction bases not matched to a gene: 7. The CDR3 protein is CASSAGTGRETQYF. In DNA form, the CDR3 reads TGCGCCAGCAGCGCCGGGACAGGTCGGGAGACCCAGTACTTC.

The chain uses TRBV24-1 and TRBJ2-7, with D possibly matching TRBD2 (6 bases). The CDR3 has 15 amino acids. V lost 4 bases and J lost 0, with 12 bases in between. Germline values: CDR1 KGHDR, CDR2 SFDVKD. In nucleotides, the CDR3 is TGTGCCACCAGTGAGGCGGGGCCTAACTCCTACGAGCAGTACTTC. As protein: CATSEAGPNSYEQYF.

This clonotype came up many times. Because the CDR3 is missing its conserved closing phenylalanine or tryptophan, this is likely a read error. It is unclear where the CDR3 begins or ends on the DNA, so no DNA is shown, and the CDR3 is as TCRdb lists it. The V gene is TRBV20-1, the J gene TRBJ2-4; no DNA check was done on the table's D call, TRBD2. The CDR3 comprises 9 residues, both ends counted. Germline V gene sequence: CDR1 DFQATT, CDR2 SNEGSKA (reference sequence). The CDR3 sequence is CSARVKGTL.

V and J are TRBV3-1 and TRBJ1-5, with TRBD1 matching over 7 bases. V lost 0 bases, J lost 2 bases, and 13 bases stayed unmatched. The CDR3 is made up of 19 amino acids. The germline CDR1 and CDR2 sequences are LGHDT and YNNKEL (reference sequence). The DNA of the CDR3 is TGTGCCAGCAGCCAAGATAAGGCCAGGGGGTCAGAAGGCAATCAGCCCCAGCATTTT. This encodes CASSQDKARGSEGNQPQHF.

Ten or more counts support this clonotype. The J gene is TRBJ2-1, the V gene TRBV9, with D hard to call. This CDR3 region has 15 residues. The germline V gene has CDR1 SGDLS and CDR2 YYNGEE. Trimming left V 2 bases short and J 0 bases short, with 9 bases between. CDR3 protein: CASSVTSLSYNEQFF. Here the CDR3 DNA reads TGTGCCAGCAGCGTCACCTCCCTCTCCTACAATGAGCAGTTCTTC.

In its sample, this clonotype was seen many times. The chain links TRBV5-1 to TRBJ1-6, with D uncertain. Germline lookup yields CDR1 SGHRS and CDR2 YFSETQ. The CDR3 runs 18 residues. V was shortened by 4 bases and J by 0 bases, with 17 bases between the two germline ends. The CDR3 DNA reads TGCGCCAGCAGCCGCCTAGACTCAATGAGCTCCTATAATTCACCCCTCCACTTT. This sequence encodes CASSRLDSMSSYNSPLHF.

This clonotype was seen only a few times. The chain joins TRBV4-3 to TRBJ2-7; D unclear. The CDR3 length is 14 residues. Trimming cost V 1 base and J 1 base, with 8 bases left between them. Germline V gene sequence: CDR1 LGHNA, CDR2 YSLEER. CDR3 in DNA: TGCGCCAGCAGCCAAGCACTCCTATCCTACGAGCAGTACTTC. Its translation is CASSQALLSYEQYF.

The V gene is TRBV20-1, the J gene TRBJ2-2, with 14 bases that match TRBD2. Germline lookup yields CDR1 DFQATT and CDR2 SNEGSKA (reference sequence). The CDR3 is 19 residues long. With 0 bases clipped from V and 6 bases from J, the junction kept 12 bases outside the gene matches. The DNA for the CDR3 is TGCAGTGCTAGAGATCCGGGACTAGCGGGAGCTGGTGGGGCCGGGGAGCTGTTTTTT. Translated, it gives CSARDPGLAGAGGAGELFF.

This chain connects TRBV29-1 to TRBJ2-5; D may correspond to TRBD1 or TRBD2 (7 bases each). The CDR3 sequence is 13 residues long. Germline assignment: CDR1 SQVTM and CDR2 ANQGSEA. V was clipped by 7 bases and J by 5 bases, with 17 bases between them. Written as DNA, the CDR3 is TGCAGCGGGCGACAGGGAGGGGGTGAGACCCAGTACTTC. Its translation is CSGRQGGGETQYF.

The CDR3 sequence: CASTLHREGELFF. The CDR3 DNA is TGTGCCAGCACCCTTCACCGGGAGGGGGAGCTGTTTTTT. The gene calls are TRBV2 and TRBJ2-2; TRBD2 is a possible D gene (6 bases). V was cut by 7 bases and J by 8 bases, with 14 bases left in between. CDR3 length: 13 residues. Germline V gives CDR1 SNHLY, CDR2 FYNNEI.